The subject of this entry is one T cell receptor (beta chain). This entry belongs to a study of blood T cell repertoires in COVID-19. Study members were between roughly 18 and 100 years old and lived in some 26 US regions. The protocol was immunoSEQ multiplex PCR, while the TCRdb copy is restricted to in-frame clones and leaves out a portion. The table lists 350,000 to 400,000 clones, approximately 90% of them singletons, with around 0.86% in the top ten. The CDR3 extends over 15 amino acids. V was pared by 4 bases and J by 4 bases, with 6 bases of the junction left unmatched. CDR1 and CDR2 (germline): SGDLS, YYNGEE.

The clonotype was recovered from a woman aged 35 to 49 who had been exposed to COVID-19. The sample comprised PBMCs or T cells enriched from blood (not recorded which). This chain uses TRBV9 with TRBJ1-3; 9 bases match TRBD1. This CDR3 reads CASSTTGTGGNTIYF. In nucleotides, the CDR3 is TGTGCCAGCAGCACAACCGGGACAGGGGGAAACACCATATATTTT.